This T cell receptor beta chain comes out of a study of cytomegalovirus exposure and HLA in healthy donors. Study context: Across 300 to 400 genotyped donors, around 82% landed in the Caucasian-associated ancestry cluster. The study, taken as a whole, reports: TCR beta V- and J-gene trimming was later associated with a missense DCLRE1C variant.

The primer mix had 60 Vbeta and 13 Jbeta primers. Sequenced by immunoSEQ multiplex PCR; TCRdb stores in-frame clones only, minus some. Of about 150,000 clones detected, around 82% appear once; the ten largest clones hold around 6.6%. Worth noting for this clone: Its antigen is currently unknown.

Trimming cost V 0 bases and J 7 bases; bases outside gene matches: 7. Germline V gene data show CDR1 as SGDLS and CDR2 as YYNGEE. The CDR3 sequence is 15 residues long. The TCR originated in a woman between 45 and 65 years old in good health and CMV-seropositive. The V gene is TRBV9, the J gene TRBJ2-1; 7 nucleotides match TRBD2. The specimen sequenced was PBMCs. Written as DNA, the CDR3 is TGTGCCAGCAGCGTAGCCGGGACTACCGAGAATGAGCAGTTCTTC. This translates into CASSVAGTTENEQFF.